This passage covers 12 T cell receptor beta chains from one sample sequenced in a study of post-analysis software for immune sequencing data. Presence of unique molecular identifiers characterized the TCR beta cDNA libraries. MiXCR was run by TCRdb on the PCR reads, yielding one entry per CDR3 protein. This table has about 770,000 distinct CDR3 sequences, 35% to 55% appearing once. These receptors are not linked to any known antigen. Notes on the study in general: Elevated frequency relative to controls characterized four or five TRBV segments in patients, TRBV5-6, TRBV5-1 and TRBV20-1 among them.

The sequenced material came from blood. These receptors originate from a girl aged 10-17 years with multiple sclerosis.

The rearrangement uses TRBV7-2 and TRBJ2-7, with 7 positions matching TRBD1. The CDR3 consists of 15 residues. Trimming took 5 bases from V and 0 from J; bases not matched to a gene: 7. Germline lookup yields CDR1 SGHTA and CDR2 FQGNSA. Here the CDR3 reads CASSRSGTASYEQYF. As DNA, the CDR3 is TGTGCCAGCAGCAGATCCGGGACAGCCTCCTACGAGCAGTACTTC.

The rearrangement joins TRBV6-6 to TRBJ2-4; D is uncertain. CDR1 and CDR2 (germline): MNHNY, SVGAGI (reference sequence). The ends were cut back, 2 bases at V and 13 bases at J, with 9 bases in the middle. The CDR3 consists of 11 residues. CDR3 loop: CASSYQTGQYF. DNA for the CDR3: TGTGCCAGCAGTTACCAAACCGGGCAGTACTTC.

The chain uses TRBV7-9 and TRBJ2-3, with 9 bases aligning to TRBD1. Germline V gene sequence: CDR1 SEHNR, CDR2 FQNEAQ (reference sequence). This CDR3 is 17 amino acids long. The trim removed 4 bases at V and 2 bases at J, leaving 10 bases unmatched. The CDR3 DNA reads as TGTGCCAGCAGCTCCACAGGGGGCGTTGCCCCCACAGATACGCAGTATTTT. Translated, it gives CASSSTGGVAPTDTQYF.

The chain uses TRBV5-5 and TRBJ1-1; no clear D gene. The CDR3 totals 13 residues. Germline V gene lookup returns CDR1 SGHKS and CDR2 YYEKEE (reference sequence). With 2 bases removed from V and 5 bases from J, the gap between germline ends came to 10 bases. In DNA, the CDR3 is TGTGCCAGCAGCTTCCGGCTATGGACTGAAGCTTTCTTT. Protein sequence: CASSFRLWTEAFF. Combining the CDR3 with reference TRBV5-5 and TRBJ1-1 gives the whole variable domain DAGVTQSPTHLIKTRGQQVTLRCSPISGHKSVSWYQQVLGQGPQFIFQYYEKEERGRGNFPDRFSARQFPNYSSELNVNALLLGDSALYLCASSFRLWTEAFFGQGTRLTVV.

In this sample, this clonotype turned up a few times. The rearrangement links TRBV7-3 to TRBJ2-5, with 12 bases matching TRBD2. With 6 bases clipped from V and 2 bases from J, the junction kept 4 bases outside the gene matches. Germline loops: CDR1 SGHTA, CDR2 FQGTGA. The CDR3 has 15 amino acids. CDR3 residues: CASSRTSGIQETQYF. For the CDR3, the DNA is TGTGCCAGCAGTAGGACTAGCGGGATACAAGAGACCCAGTACTTC.

The chain employs TRBV20-1 and TRBJ2-3, with no clear D. V gave up 3 bases and J gave up 2 bases, with 15 bases separating them. CDR1 and CDR2 from the germline V gene are DFQATT and SNEGSKA (reference sequence). CDR3 length equals 15 residues. This CDR3 is CSASRVSPYTDTQYF. In DNA, the CDR3 is TGCAGTGCTAGTAGGGTCAGTCCTTACACAGATACGCAGTATTTT.

This clonotype was observed once. Sequence at one end of the junction differs from germline and may be a read error. The rearrangement links TRBV12-3 or TRBV12-4 to TRBJ1-2; D ambiguous. This CDR3 contains 15 residues. This CDR3 is CASSAGSGINYGYTF. The CDR3 bases are TGTGCCAGCAGCGCCGGTTCGGGGATTAACTATGGTTACACCTTC.

This chain links TRBV28 with TRBJ2-7; the match to TRBD2 covers 9 bases. Per the germline V gene, CDR1 is MDHEN and CDR2 is SYDVKM. Losses at the gene ends were 2 bases for V and 2 bases for J; bases not matched to a gene: 4. The CDR3 length is 15 residues. The CDR3 DNA reads TGTGCCAGCAGTTTAATGGGACTAGCAGCCTACGAGCAGTACTTC. Translated, it gives CASSLMGLAAYEQYF.

The rearrangement joins TRBV29-1 to TRBJ2-7, with TRBD1 matching 8 bases. The CDR3 loop spans 14 amino acids. The germline V gene encodes CDR1 SQVTM and CDR2 ANQGSEA. The J segment lost 9 bases and the V segment lost 6 bases, leaving 16 bases of the junction unmatched. CDR3 residues: CSVGTGTGPGRQYF. Written as DNA, the CDR3 is TGCAGCGTAGGGACCGGGACAGGACCTGGGCGGCAGTACTTC.

The chain employs TRBV2 and TRBJ2-3; D unresolved. There are 16 residues in the CDR3. Trimming cost V 1 base and J 0 bases, with 11 bases left between them. From germline, CDR1 is SNHLY and CDR2 FYNNEI. The CDR3 loop is CASSEGGGVSTDTQYF. In DNA, the CDR3 is TGTGCCAGCAGTGAAGGGGGTGGCGTTAGCACAGATACGCAGTATTTT.

Only a few counts were recorded for this clonotype. The chain has TRBV27 and TRBJ2-4; D is unclear. The CDR3 is 13 residues long. Germline assignment: CDR1 MNHEY and CDR2 SMNVEV (reference sequence). V was shortened by 5 bases and J by 13 bases, with 18 bases between the two germline ends. CDR3 in DNA: TGTGCCAGCAGTACCAGCGAGATACGAGAGCAGTACTTC. It codes for CASSTSEIREQYF.

The chain couples TRBV11-2 to TRBJ2-4; D is unclear. Germline CDR1 SGHAT, CDR2 FQNNGV. V was pared by 1 base and J by 1 base, with 8 bases between. The CDR3 has 15 amino acids. The CDR3 sequence is CASSLGSAAKNIQYF. In DNA, the CDR3 is TGTGCCAGCAGCTTAGGTTCCGCGGCCAAAAACATTCAGTACTTC.